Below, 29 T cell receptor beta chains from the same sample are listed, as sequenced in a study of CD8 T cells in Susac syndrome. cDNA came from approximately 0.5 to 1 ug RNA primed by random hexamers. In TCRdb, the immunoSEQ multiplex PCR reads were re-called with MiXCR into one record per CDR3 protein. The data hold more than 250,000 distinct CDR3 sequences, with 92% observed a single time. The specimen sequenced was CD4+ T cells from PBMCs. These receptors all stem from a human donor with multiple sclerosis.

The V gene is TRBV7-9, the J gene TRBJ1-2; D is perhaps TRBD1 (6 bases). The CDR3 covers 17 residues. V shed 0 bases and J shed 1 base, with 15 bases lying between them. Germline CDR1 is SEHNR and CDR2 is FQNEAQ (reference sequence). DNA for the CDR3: TGTGCCAGCAGCTTAGCGCAAGGACAGCGGGTTAACTATGGCTACACCTTC. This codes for CASSLAQGQRVNYGYTF.

Here the CDR3 reads CASQITGGRMEAFF. The CDR3 DNA reads as TGTGCCAGCCAGATTACAGGAGGGCGAATGGAAGCTTTCTTT. The chain uses TRBV6-1 and TRBJ1-1; weak D call: TRBD1 (5 bases). This CDR3 comprises 14 residues. Germline CDR1 is MNHNS and CDR2 is SASEGT. Between the trimmed V and J ends, which lost 8 bases and 8 bases, there was a span of 21 bases.

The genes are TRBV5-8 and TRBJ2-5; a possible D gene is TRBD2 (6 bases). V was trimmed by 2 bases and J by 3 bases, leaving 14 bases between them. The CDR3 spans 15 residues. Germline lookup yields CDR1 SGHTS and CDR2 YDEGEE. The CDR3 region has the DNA TGTGCCAGCAGCTTAACCGGGAGCGATAAAGAGACCCAGTACTTC. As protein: CASSLTGSDKETQYF.

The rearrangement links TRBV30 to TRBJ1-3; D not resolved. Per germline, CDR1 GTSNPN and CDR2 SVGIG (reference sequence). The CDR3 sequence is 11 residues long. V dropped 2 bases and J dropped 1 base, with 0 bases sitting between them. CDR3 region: CAWSSGNTIYF. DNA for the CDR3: TGTGCCTGGAGTTCTGGAAACACCATATATTTT.

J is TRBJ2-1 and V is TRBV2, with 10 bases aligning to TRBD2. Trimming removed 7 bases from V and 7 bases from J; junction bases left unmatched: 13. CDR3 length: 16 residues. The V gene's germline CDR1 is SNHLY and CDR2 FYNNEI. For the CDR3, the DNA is TGTGCCAGCACAGGGGTGGGGCTAGCGGGAGATAATGAGCAGTTCTTC. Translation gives CASTGVGLAGDNEQFF.

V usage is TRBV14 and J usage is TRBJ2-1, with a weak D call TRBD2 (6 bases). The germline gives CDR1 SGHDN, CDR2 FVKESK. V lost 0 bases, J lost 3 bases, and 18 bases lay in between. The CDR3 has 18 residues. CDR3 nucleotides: TGTGCCAGCAGCCAAGAAGGGTTCTCGCGGGAAGGCTACAATGAGCAGTTCTTC. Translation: CASSQEGFSREGYNEQFF.

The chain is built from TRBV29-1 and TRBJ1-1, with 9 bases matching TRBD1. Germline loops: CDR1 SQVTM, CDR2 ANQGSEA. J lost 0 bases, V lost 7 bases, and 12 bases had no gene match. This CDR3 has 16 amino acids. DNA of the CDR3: TGCAGCGGACACAGGGGGCGAGGGGCAATGAACACTGAAGCTTTCTTT. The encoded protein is CSGHRGRGAMNTEAFF.

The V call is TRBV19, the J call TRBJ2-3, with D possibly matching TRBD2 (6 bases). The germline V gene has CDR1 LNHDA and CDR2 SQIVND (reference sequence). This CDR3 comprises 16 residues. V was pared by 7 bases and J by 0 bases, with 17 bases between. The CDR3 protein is CASTRAASVSTDTQYF. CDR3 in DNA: TGTGCCAGTACGAGGGCGGCTAGCGTCAGCACAGATACGCAGTATTTT.

CDR3 residues: CSARGPLSSYNEQFF. DNA of the CDR3: TGCAGTGCTAGGGGGCCTTTGAGCTCCTACAATGAGCAGTTCTTC. The chain recombines TRBV20-1 with TRBJ2-1; D may be TRBD1 (5 bases). V gave up 3 bases and J gave up 0 bases, with 12 bases separating them. The germline V gene has CDR1 DFQATT and CDR2 SNEGSKA (reference sequence). The length of the CDR3 is 15 residues.

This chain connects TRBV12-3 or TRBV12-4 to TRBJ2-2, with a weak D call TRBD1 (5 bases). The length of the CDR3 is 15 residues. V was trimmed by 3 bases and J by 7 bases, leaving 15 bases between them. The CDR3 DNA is TGTGCCAGCAGTTTGGGCAGGGCGGTCGGCGGGGAGCTGTTTTTT. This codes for CASSLGRAVGGELFF.

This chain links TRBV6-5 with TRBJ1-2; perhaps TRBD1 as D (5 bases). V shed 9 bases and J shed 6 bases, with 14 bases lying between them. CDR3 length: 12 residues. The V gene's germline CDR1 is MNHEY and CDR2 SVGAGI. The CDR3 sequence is CASSRDPHGYTF. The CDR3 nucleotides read TGTGCCAGTTCGAGGGACCCACATGGCTACACCTTC.

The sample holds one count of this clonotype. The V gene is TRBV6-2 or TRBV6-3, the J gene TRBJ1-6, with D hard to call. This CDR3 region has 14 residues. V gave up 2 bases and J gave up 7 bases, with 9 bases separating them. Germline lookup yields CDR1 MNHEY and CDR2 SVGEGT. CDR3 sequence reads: CASSYLPRNSPLHF. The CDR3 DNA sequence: TGTGCCAGCAGTTACCTCCCGCGGAATTCACCCCTCCACTTT.

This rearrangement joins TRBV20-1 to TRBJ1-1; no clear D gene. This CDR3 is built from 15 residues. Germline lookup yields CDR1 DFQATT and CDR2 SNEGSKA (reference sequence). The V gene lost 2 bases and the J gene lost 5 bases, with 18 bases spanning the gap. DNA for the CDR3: TGCAGTGCTAGAATCGCCTTAGGCCGGTCAACTGAAGCTTTCTTT. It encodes CSARIALGRSTEAFF.

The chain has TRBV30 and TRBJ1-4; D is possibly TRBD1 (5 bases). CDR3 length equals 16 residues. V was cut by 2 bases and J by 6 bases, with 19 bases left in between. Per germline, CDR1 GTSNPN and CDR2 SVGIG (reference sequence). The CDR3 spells CAWSFHRQPKDEKLFF. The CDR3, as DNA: TGTGCCTGGAGTTTCCACCGACAGCCAAAGGATGAAAAACTGTTTTTT.

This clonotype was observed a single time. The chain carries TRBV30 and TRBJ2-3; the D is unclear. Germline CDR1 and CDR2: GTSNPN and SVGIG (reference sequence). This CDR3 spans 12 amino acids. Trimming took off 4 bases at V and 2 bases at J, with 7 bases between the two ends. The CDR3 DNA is TGTGCCTGGACAGAGTCCACAGATACGCAGTATTTT. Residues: CAWTESTDTQYF. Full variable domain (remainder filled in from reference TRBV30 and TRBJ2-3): SQTIHQWPATLVQPVGSPLSLECTVEGTSNPNLYWYRQAAGRGLQLLFYSVGIGQISSEVPQNLSASRPQDRQFILSSKKLLLSDSGFYLCAWTESTDTQYFGPGTRLTVL.

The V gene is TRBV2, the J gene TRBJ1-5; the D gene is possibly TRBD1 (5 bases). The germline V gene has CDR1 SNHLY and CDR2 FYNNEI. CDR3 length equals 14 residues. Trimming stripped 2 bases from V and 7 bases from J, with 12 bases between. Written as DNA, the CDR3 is TGTGCCAGCAGTGAAAGTGGGGCTGAGCAGCCCCAGCATTTT. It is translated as CASSESGAEQPQHF.

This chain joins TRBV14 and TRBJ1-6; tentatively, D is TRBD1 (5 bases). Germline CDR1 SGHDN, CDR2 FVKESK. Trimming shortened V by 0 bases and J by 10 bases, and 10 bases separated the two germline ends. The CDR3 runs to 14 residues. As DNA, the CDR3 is TGTGCCAGCAGCCAAGATCTTACAGGCTCACCCCTCCACTTT. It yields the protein CASSQDLTGSPLHF.

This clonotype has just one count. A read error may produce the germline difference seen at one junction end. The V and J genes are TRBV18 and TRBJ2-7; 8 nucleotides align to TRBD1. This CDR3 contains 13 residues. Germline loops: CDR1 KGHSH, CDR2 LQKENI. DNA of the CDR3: TGTGCCAGCTCACCGGGACAGGCCTACGAGCAGTGCTTC. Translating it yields CASSPGQAYEQCF.

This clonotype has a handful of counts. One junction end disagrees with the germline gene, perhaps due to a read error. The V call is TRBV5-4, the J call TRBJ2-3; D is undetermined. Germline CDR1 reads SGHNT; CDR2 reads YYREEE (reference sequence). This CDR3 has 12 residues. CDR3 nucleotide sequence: TGTGCCAGCAGTTTGGACACAGATACGCAGTATTTT. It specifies CASSLDTDTQYF.

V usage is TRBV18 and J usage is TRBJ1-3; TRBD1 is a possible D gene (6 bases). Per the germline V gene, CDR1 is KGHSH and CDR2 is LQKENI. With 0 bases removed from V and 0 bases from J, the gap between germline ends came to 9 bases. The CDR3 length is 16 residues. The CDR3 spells CASSPPQGFSGNTIYF. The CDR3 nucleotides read TGTGCCAGCTCACCACCACAGGGATTCTCTGGAAACACCATATATTTT.

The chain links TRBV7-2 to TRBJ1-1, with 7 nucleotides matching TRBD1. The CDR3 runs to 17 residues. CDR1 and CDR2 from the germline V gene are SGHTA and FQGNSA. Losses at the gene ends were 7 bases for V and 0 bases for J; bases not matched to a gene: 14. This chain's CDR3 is CASTVRGRLGMNTEAFF. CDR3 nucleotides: TGTGCCAGCACCGTAAGGGGGCGCCTGGGTATGAACACTGAAGCTTTCTTT.

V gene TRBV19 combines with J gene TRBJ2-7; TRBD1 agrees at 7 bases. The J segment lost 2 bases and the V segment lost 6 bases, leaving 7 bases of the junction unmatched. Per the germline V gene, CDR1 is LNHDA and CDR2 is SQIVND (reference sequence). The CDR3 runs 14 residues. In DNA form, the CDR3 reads TGTGCCAGTAGCCAGGGGACAGAAGCCTACGAGCAGTACTTC. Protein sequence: CASSQGTEAYEQYF.

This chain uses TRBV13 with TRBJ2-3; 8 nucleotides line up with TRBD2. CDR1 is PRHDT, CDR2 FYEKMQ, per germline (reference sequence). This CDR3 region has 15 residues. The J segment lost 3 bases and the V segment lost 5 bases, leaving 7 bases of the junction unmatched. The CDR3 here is CASSPLAGGTDTQYF. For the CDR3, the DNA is TGTGCCAGCAGCCCTTTGGCGGGGGGAACAGATACGCAGTATTTT.

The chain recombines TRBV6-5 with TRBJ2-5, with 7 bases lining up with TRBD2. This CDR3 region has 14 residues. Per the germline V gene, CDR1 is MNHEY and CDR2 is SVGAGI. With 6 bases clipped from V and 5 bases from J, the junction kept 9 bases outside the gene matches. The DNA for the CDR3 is TGTGCCAGCAGCCTGGGAGGGCCGAAGGAGACCCAGTACTTC. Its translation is CASSLGGPKETQYF.

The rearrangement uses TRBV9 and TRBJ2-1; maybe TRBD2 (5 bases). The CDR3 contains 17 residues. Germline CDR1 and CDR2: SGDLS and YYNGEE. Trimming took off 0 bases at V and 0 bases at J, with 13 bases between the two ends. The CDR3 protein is CASSVVGGSSSYNEQFF. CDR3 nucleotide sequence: TGTGCCAGCAGCGTAGTTGGCGGGTCGAGCTCCTACAATGAGCAGTTCTTC. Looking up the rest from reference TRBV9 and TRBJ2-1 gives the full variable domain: DSGVTQTPKHLITATGQRVTLRCSPRSGDLSVYWYQQSLDQGLQFLIQYYNGEERAKGNILERFSAQQFPDLHSELNLSSLELGDSALYFCASSVVGGSSSYNEQFFGPGTRLTVL.

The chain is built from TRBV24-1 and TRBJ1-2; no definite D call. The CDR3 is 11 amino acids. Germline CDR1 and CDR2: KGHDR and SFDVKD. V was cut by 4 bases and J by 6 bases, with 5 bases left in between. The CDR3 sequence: CATSDLHGYTF. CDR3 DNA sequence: TGTGCCACCAGTGACCTCCATGGCTACACCTTC.

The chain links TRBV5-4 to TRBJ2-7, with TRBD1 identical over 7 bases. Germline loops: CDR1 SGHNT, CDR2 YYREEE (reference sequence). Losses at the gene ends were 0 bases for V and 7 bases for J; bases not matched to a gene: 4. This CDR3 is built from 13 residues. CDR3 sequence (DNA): TGTGCCAGCAGCTTGGGACAGGGCTTTGAGCAGTACTTC. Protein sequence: CASSLGQGFEQYF.

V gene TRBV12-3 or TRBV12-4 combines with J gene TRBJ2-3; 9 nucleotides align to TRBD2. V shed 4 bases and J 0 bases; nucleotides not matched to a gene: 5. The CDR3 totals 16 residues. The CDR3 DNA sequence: TGTGCCAGCAGTTCTCCTAGCGGGGCCAGCACAGATACGCAGTATTTT. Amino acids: CASSSPSGASTDTQYF.

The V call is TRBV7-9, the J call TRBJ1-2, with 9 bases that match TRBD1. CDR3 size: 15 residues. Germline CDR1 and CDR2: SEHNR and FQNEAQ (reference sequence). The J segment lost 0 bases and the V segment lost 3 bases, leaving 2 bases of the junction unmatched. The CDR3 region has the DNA TGTGCCAGCAGCTTCCGGGACAGGGCTAACTATGGCTACACCTTC. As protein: CASSFRDRANYGYTF.